This TCR beta chain was found in a study of blood T cell repertoires in COVID-19. Study-level background: The United States, Italy and Spain provided the acute and convalescent COVID-19 samples. In each case, the material was cDNA or gDNA derived from T cells, B-cell-depleted T cells, or PBMCs.

This CDR3 is 13 amino acids long. Trimming shortened V by 10 bases and J by 6 bases, and 18 bases separated the two germline ends. CDR1 is ENHRY, CDR2 SYGVKD, per germline. Per the authors' pipeline: Estimates of nucleated cell counts were drawn from the amplification of reference gene primers. The assay was immunoSEQ multiplex PCR, and TCRdb's table has in-frame clones only and misses some. V, J and clone size are those of that table, while D and trimming were read from the DNA. This sample has 150,000 or so clones, with about 90% found just once. The J gene is TRBJ1-1, the V gene TRBV10-3; D is uncertain. The receptor was isolated from a man aged 50-60 years with acute or convalescent COVID-19. Sequenced: peripheral blood. The CDR3 loop is CATEQNLGAEAFF. Written as DNA, the CDR3 is TGTGCCACCGAACAGAACCTGGGCGCTGAAGCTTTCTTT.